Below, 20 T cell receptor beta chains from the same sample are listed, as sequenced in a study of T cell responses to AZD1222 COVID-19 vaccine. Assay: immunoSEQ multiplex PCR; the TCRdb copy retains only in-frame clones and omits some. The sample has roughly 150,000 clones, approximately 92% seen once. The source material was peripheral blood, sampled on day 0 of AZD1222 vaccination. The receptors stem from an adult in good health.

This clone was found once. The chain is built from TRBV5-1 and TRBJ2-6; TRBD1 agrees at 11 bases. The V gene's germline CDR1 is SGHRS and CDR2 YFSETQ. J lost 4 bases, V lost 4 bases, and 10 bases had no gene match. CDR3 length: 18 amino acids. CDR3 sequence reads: CASSHGGTGGGGANVLTF. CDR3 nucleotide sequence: TGCGCCAGCAGCCACGGTGGGACAGGGGGAGGGGGGGCCAACGTCCTGACTTTC.

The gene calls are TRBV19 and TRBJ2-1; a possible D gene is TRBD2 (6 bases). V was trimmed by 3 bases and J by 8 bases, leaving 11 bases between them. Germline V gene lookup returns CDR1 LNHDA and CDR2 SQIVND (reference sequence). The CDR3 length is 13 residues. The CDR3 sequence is CASSIPGVDEQFF. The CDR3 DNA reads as TGTGCCAGTAGTATCCCGGGGGTAGATGAGCAGTTCTTC.

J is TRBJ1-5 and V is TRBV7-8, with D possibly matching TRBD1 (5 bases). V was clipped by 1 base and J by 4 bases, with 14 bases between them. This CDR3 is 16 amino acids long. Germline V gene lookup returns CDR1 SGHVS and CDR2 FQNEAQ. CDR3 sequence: CASSLGSREGNQPQHF. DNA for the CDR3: TGTGCCAGCAGCTTAGGGAGCAGGGAGGGTAATCAGCCCCAGCATTTT.

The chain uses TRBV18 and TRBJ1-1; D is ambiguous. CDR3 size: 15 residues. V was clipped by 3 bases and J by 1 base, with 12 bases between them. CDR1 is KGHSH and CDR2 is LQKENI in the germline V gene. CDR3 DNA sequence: TGTGCCAGCTCACCCTCAACAGTCCCGAACACTGAAGCTTTCTTT. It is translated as CASSPSTVPNTEAFF.

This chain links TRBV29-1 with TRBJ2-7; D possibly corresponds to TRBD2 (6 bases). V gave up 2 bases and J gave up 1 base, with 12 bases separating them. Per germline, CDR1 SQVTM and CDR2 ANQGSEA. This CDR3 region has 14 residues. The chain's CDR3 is CSVESSGTSYEQYF. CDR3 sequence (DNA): TGCAGCGTTGAAAGTTCCGGGACTTCCTACGAGCAGTACTTC.

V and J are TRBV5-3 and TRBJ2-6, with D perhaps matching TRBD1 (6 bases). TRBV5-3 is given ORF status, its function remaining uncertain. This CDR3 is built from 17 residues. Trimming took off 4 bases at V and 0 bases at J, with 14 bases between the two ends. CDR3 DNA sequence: TGTGCCAGAAGCCCCGGGACAAACTACTCTGGGGCCAACGTCCTGACTTTC. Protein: CARSPGTNYSGANVLTF.

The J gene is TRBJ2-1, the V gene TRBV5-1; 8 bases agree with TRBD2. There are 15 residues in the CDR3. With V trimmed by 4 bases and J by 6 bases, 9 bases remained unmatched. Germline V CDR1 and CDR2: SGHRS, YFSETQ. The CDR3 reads CASSVGGASVNEQFF. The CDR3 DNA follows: TGCGCCAGCAGCGTCGGGGGGGCCTCAGTCAATGAGCAGTTCTTC.

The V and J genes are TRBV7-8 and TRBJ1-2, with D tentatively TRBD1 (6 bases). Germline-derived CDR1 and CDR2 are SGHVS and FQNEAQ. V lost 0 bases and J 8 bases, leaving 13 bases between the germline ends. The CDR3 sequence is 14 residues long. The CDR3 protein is CASSLAGGLNGYTF. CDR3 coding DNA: TGTGCCAGCAGCTTAGCCGGGGGGCTGAACGGCTACACCTTC. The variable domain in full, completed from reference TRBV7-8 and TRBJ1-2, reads GAGVSQSPRYKVAKRGQDVALRCDPISGHVSLFWYQQALGQGPEFLTYFQNEAQLDKSGLPSDRFFAERPEGSVSTLKIQRTQQEDSAVYLCASSLAGGLNGYTFGSGTRLTVV.

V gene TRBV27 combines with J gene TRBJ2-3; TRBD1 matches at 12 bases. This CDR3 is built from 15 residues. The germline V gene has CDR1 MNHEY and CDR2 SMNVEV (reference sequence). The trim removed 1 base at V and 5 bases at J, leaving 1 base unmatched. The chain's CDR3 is CASSLWDRGRDTQYF. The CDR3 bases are TGTGCCAGCAGTTTATGGGACAGGGGGCGAGATACGCAGTATTTT.

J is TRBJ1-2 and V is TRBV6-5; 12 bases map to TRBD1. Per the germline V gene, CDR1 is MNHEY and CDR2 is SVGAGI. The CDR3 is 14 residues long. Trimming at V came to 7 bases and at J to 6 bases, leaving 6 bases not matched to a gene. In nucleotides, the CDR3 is TGTGCCAGCACCGGGACAGGGGGCGATAATGGCTACACCTTC. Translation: CASTGTGGDNGYTF.

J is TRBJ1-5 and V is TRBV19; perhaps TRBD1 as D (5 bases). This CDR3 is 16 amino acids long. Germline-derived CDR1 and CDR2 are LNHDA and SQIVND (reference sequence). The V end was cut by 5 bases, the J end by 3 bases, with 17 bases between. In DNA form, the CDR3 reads TGTGCCAGTAGTTTCCTCGGGACGGATTACAATCAGCCCCAGCATTTT. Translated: CASSFLGTDYNQPQHF.

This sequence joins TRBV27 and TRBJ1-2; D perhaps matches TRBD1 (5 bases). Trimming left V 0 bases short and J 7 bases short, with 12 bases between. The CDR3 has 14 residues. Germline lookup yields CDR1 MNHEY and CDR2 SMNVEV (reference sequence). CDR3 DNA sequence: TGTGCCAGCAGTTTATCTATAGGGAGGGGTGGCTACACCTTC. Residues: CASSLSIGRGGYTF.

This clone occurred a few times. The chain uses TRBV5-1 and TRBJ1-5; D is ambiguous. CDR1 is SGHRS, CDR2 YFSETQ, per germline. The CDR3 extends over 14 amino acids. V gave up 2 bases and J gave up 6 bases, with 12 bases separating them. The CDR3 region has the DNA TGCGCCAGCAGCTTAGACTCCGCCAGTCAGCCCCAGCATTTT. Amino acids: CASSLDSASQPQHF.

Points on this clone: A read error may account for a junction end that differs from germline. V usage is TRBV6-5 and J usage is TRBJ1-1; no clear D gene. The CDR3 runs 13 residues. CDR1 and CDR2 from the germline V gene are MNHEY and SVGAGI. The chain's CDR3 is CASSHSGYTEAFF. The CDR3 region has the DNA TGTGCCAGCAGTCACTCCGGATACACTGAAGCTTTCTTT.

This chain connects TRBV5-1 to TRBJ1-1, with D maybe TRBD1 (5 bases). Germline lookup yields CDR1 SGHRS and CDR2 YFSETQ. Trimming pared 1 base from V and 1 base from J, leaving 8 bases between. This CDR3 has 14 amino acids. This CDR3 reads CASSLRQGNTEAFF. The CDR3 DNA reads TGCGCCAGCAGCTTGCGCCAGGGGAACACTGAAGCTTTCTTT.

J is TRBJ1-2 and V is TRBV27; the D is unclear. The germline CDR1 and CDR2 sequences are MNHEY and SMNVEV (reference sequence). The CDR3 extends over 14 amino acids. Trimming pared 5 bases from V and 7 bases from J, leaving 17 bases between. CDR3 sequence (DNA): TGTGCCAGCAGTCCGCCCGGGAGTTTAGTTGGCTACACCTTC. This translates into CASSPPGSLVGYTF.

This CDR3 reads CASSLSSTNEKLFF. The CDR3 region has the DNA TGTGCCAGCAGTCTCTCCTCAACTAATGAAAAACTGTTTTTT. J is TRBJ1-4 and V is TRBV6-5; D remains unclear. The CDR3 contains 14 residues. The germline CDR1 and CDR2 sequences are MNHEY and SVGAGI. V was cut by 5 bases and J by 0 bases, with 7 bases left in between.

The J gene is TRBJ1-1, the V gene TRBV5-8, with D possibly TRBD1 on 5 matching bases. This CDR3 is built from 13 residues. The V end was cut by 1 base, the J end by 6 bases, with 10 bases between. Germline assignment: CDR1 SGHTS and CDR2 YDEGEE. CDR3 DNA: TGTGCCAGCAGCTTGAGGGGAGGGTCTGAAGCTTTCTTT. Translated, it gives CASSLRGGSEAFF.

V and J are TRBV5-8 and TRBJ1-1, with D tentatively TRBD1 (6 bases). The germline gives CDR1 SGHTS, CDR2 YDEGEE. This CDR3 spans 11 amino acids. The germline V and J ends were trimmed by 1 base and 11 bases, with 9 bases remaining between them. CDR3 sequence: CASSLWTVAFF. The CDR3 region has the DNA TGTGCCAGCAGCTTGTGGACAGTGGCTTTCTTT.

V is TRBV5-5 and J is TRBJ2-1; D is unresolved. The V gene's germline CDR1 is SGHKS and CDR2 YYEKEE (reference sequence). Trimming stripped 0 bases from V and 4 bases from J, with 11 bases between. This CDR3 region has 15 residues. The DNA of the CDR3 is TGTGCCAGCAGCTTGGGACTGGTCCCTTACAATGAGCAGTTCTTC. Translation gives CASSLGLVPYNEQFF.